Presented here are 17 T cell receptor beta chains from one specimen sequenced in a study of T cell changes during pregnancy in multiple sclerosis (dated by TCRdb to between 2018 and 2021). The library was generated by the immunoSEQ multiplex PCR assay. This is the immuneACCESS table as TCRdb keeps it, with only in-frame sequences that have V and J called. A part of the clones is gone; compared with another copy, unresolved V genes explain less than half, and the rest is unexplained. The sample profile shows about 21,000 clones; 75% to 95% of them were found once. Of the sample, approximately 0.73% is held by the ten largest clones. The specimen was CD4+ T cells from peripheral blood mononuclear cells, collected in the third trimester of pregnancy. These receptors originate from a female donor with multiple sclerosis, enrolled in a pregnancy study.

This clone was seen just once. The chain has TRBV6-5 and TRBJ2-3; TRBD1 might be the D (5 bases). Trimming removed 5 bases from V and 12 bases from J, with 21 bases in between. The CDR3 covers 14 residues. Germline CDR1 reads MNHEY; CDR2 reads SVGAGI. CDR3 in amino acids: CASSRSRTLVRQYF. Here the CDR3 DNA reads TGTGCCAGCAGTCGGTCAAGGACACTGGTGCGTCAGTATTTT.

This clone was seen more than once but under ten times. The chain recombines TRBV19 with TRBJ1-6, with D maybe TRBD1 (6 bases). The CDR3 consists of 17 residues. The germline V and J ends were trimmed by 5 bases and 0 bases, with 14 bases remaining between them. Germline CDR1 LNHDA, CDR2 SQIVND (reference sequence). The CDR3 is CASSRGTPSSYNSPLHF. DNA for the CDR3: TGTGCCAGTAGTCGTGGGACACCGAGCTCCTATAATTCACCCCTCCACTTT.

This chain connects TRBV6-1 to TRBJ1-4, with 12 positions matching TRBD1. The CDR3 sequence is 17 residues long. Unmatched junction bases numbered 5, after V lost 3 bases and J lost 3 bases. CDR1 MNHNS and CDR2 SASEGT come from the germline V gene. The CDR3 nucleotides read TGTGCCAGCAGTGAGGGACAGGGGGCGCTGGCTAATGAAAAACTGTTTTTT. Amino acid sequence: CASSEGQGALANEKLFF.

The chain uses TRBV2 and TRBJ2-7; 12 bases agree with TRBD1. V trimming: 4 bases; J trimming: 4 bases; junction bases outside the gene matches: 8. Germline V lookup: CDR1 SNHLY, CDR2 FYNNEI. This CDR3 is built from 16 residues. Written as DNA, the CDR3 is TGTGCCAGCAGTGGGGCACCGGGACAGGGGGCTTACGAGCAGTACTTC. Translation gives CASSGAPGQGAYEQYF.

The V and J genes are TRBV30 and TRBJ1-1; D uncertain. The CDR3 is 15 residues long. The germline V gene has CDR1 GTSNPN and CDR2 SVGIG (reference sequence). The V and J ends lost 2 bases and 3 bases respectively, with 16 bases between them. CDR3: CAWSPPWEGDTEAFF. The CDR3 bases are TGTGCCTGGAGTCCCCCATGGGAGGGCGACACTGAAGCTTTCTTT. The full variable domain, completed using reference TRBV30 and TRBJ1-1, is SQTIHQWPATLVQPVGSPLSLECTVEGTSNPNLYWYRQAAGRGLQLLFYSVGIGQISSEVPQNLSASRPQDRQFILSSKKLLLSDSGFYLCAWSPPWEGDTEAFFGQGTRLTVV.

The J gene is TRBJ2-3, the V gene TRBV5-1; unclear D gene. The CDR3 is 18 amino acids. Trimming pared 0 bases from V and 0 bases from J, leaving 17 bases between. Germline assignment: CDR1 SGHRS and CDR2 YFSETQ. The CDR3 loop is CASSLEAQDTTSTDTQYF. The CDR3 DNA reads as TGCGCCAGCAGCTTGGAGGCCCAAGACACAACTAGCACAGATACGCAGTATTTT.

The chain couples TRBV5-1 to TRBJ1-6; D unclear. Germline V gene lookup returns CDR1 SGHRS and CDR2 YFSETQ. The CDR3 extends over 14 amino acids. V lost 6 bases, J lost 0 bases, and 7 bases lay in between. The CDR3 loop reads CASTPSSYNSPLHF. In nucleotides, the CDR3 is TGCGCCAGCACCCCGAGCTCCTATAATTCACCCCTCCACTTT.

This clone was found a few times. Written as DNA, the CDR3 is TGTGCCAGCTCGCTTCGTAGGGGTACTGAAGCTTTCTTT. Protein: CASSLRRGTEAFF. The genes are TRBV7-2 and TRBJ1-1, with D possibly TRBD1 on 5 matching bases. Germline lookup yields CDR1 SGHTA and CDR2 FQGNSA. CDR3 size: 13 residues. V gave up 8 bases and J gave up 5 bases, with 15 bases separating them. Based on the CDR3 plus reference TRBV7-2 and TRBJ1-1, the full variable domain is GAGVSQSPSNKVTEKGKDVELRCDPISGHTALYWYRQSLGQGLEFLIYFQGNSAPDKSGLPSDRFSAERTGGSVSTLTIQRTQQEDSAVYLCASSLRRGTEAFFGQGTRLTVV.

The rearrangement links TRBV10-3 to TRBJ2-2; tentative D call: TRBD1 (6 bases). Germline CDR1 reads ENHRY; CDR2 reads SYGVKD. Trimming took off 3 bases at V and 4 bases at J, with 15 bases between the two ends. This CDR3 contains 16 residues. The CDR3 coding sequence is TGTGCCATCAGTGACGGGTATCAGGGGTTCACCGGGGAGCTGTTTTTT. Protein sequence: CAISDGYQGFTGELFF.

The rearrangement joins TRBV2 to TRBJ1-2; 10 bases map to TRBD1. Unmatched junction bases numbered 5, after V lost 7 bases and J lost 3 bases. Per germline, CDR1 SNHLY and CDR2 FYNNEI. This CDR3 comprises 14 residues. CDR3 loop: CASTTGGDYYGYTF. DNA of the CDR3: TGTGCCAGCACGACAGGGGGCGACTACTATGGCTACACCTTC.

The chain couples TRBV4-3 to TRBJ2-3; D is possibly TRBD2 (6 bases). Germline CDR1 and CDR2: LGHNA and YSLEER. There are 14 residues in the CDR3. V was shortened by 3 bases and J by 1 base, with 8 bases between the two germline ends. The chain's CDR3 is CASSQGGGTDTQYF. CDR3 DNA: TGCGCCAGCAGCCAGGGCGGGGGCACAGATACGCAGTATTTT.

The J gene is TRBJ1-2, the V gene TRBV6-4, with TRBD1 matching over 8 bases. The germline V gene encodes CDR1 MRHNA and CDR2 SNTAGT. Unmatched junction bases numbered 3, after V lost 5 bases and J lost 4 bases. The CDR3 loop spans 13 amino acids. Here the CDR3 DNA reads TGTGCCAGCAGTTTGGACAGGGCCTATGGCTACACCTTC. It translates to CASSLDRAYGYTF.

The chain recombines TRBV4-1 with TRBJ2-1; TRBD2 agrees at 7 bases. Germline V gives CDR1 MGHRA, CDR2 YSYEKL. The CDR3 totals 16 residues. V lost 0 bases and J lost 6; bases outside the gene matches: 8. The CDR3 sequence: CASSQDGRLARNEQFF. The CDR3 region has the DNA TGCGCCAGCAGCCAAGATGGGAGACTAGCCCGCAATGAGCAGTTCTTC.

This clone was found once. The V and J genes are TRBV15 and TRBJ1-2, with D tentatively TRBD1 (6 bases). The CDR3 is 16 residues long. The germline CDR1 and CDR2 sequences are LNHNV and YYDKDF (reference sequence). The germline V and J ends were trimmed by 4 bases and 4 bases, with 19 bases remaining between them. The CDR3 coding sequence is TGTGCCACCAGCAAAGGAGGGTGGGGGGGCAGCTATGGCTACACCTTC. Its protein product is CATSKGGWGGSYGYTF.

The chain employs TRBV18 and TRBJ2-1; tentatively, D is TRBD1 (5 bases). The germline CDR1 and CDR2 sequences are KGHSH and LQKENI. Trimming shortened V by 5 bases and J by 6 bases, and 11 bases separated the two germline ends. The CDR3 spans 13 residues. Here the CDR3 reads CASSTRDSNEQFF. CDR3 DNA sequence: TGTGCCAGCTCAACCCGTGACAGCAATGAGCAGTTCTTC.

V gene TRBV9 combines with J gene TRBJ1-2; D is unclear. Per germline, CDR1 SGDLS and CDR2 YYNGEE. The V end was cut by 3 bases, the J end by 1 base, with 10 bases between. The CDR3 is 14 amino acids. CDR3 nucleotides: TGTGCCAGCAGCGACAGCCTGATTAACTATGGCTACACCTTC. It is translated as CASSDSLINYGYTF.

This chain links TRBV6-5 with TRBJ1-2; the D is unclear. The germline V gene has CDR1 MNHEY and CDR2 SVGAGI. The CDR3 totals 15 residues. V was trimmed by 2 bases and J by 1 base, leaving 11 bases between them. The chain's CDR3 is CASSYDFRNNYGYTF. CDR3 nucleotides: TGTGCCAGCAGTTACGACTTCCGAAATAACTATGGCTACACCTTC.